In this sample, the clone carrying this TCR beta chain turned up a few times. This specimen comes from a study of human T cells and chemical hapten exposure. Study background: Largely, small differences in pooled library volume made per-sample TCR yields vary.

TCRdb redid the calling of the 5' RACE reads with MiXCR, one entry per CDR3 protein. The sample includes around 100,000 distinct CDR3 sequences, 19% of them seen just once. The CDR3 is 13 amino acids. The V gene lost 10 bases and the J gene lost 3 bases, with 15 bases spanning the gap. Germline CDR1 and CDR2: KGHDR and SFDVKD. Total RNA was extracted from unfractionated whole blood. The V call is TRBV24-1, the J call TRBJ2-7; a possible D gene is TRBD2 (6 bases). This TCR was sampled from a human donor in good health. CDR3 sequence: CATMGTYDYEQYF. CDR3 sequence (DNA): TGTGCCACAATGGGGACTTACGACTACGAGCAGTACTTC.